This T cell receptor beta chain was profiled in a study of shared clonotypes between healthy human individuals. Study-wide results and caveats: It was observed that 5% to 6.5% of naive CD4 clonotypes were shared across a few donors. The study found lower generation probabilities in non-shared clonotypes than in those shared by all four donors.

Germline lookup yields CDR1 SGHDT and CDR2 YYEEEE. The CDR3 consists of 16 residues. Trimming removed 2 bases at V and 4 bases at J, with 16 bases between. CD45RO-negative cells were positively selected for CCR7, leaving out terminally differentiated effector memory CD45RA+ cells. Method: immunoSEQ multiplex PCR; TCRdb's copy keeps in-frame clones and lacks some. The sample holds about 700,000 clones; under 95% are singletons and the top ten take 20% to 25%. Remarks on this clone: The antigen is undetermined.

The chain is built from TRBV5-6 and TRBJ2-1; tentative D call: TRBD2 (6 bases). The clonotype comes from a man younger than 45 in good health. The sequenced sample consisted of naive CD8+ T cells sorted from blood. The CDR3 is CASSFGAGLSYNEQFF. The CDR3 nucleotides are TGTGCCAGCAGCTTTGGGGCGGGACTGTCGTACAATGAGCAGTTCTTC.